Presented here are 26 T cell receptor beta chains from one specimen sequenced in a study of blood T cell repertoires in COVID-19. The repertoire was sequenced with immunoSEQ multiplex PCR; TCRdb's copy has only in-frame clones and lacks some. This sample has roughly 140,000 clones; roughly nine tenths occur once, and the top ten carry less than 4%. Sequences were obtained from peripheral blood. The receptor source for this set is an older woman with active COVID-19.

The V call is TRBV4-3, the J call TRBJ2-5, with D hard to call. The germline CDR1 and CDR2 sequences are LGHNA and YSLEER. The CDR3 has 13 amino acids. V gave up 6 bases and J gave up 5 bases, with 13 bases separating them. The CDR3 region has the DNA TGCGCCAGCAGTCAGGATTTCTGGGAGACCCAGTACTTC. Encoded protein: CASSQDFWETQYF.

For this clone: At one boundary the junction diverges from the germline segment, which might be a read error. The chain employs TRBV5-4 and TRBJ2-7; D not certain. Germline CDR1 SGHNT, CDR2 YYREEE (reference sequence). The CDR3 loop spans 13 amino acids. CDR3 bases: TGTGCCAGCAGTCTATGGTCCTCCCACGAGCAGTACTTC. Residues: CASSLWSSHEQYF.

This rearrangement joins TRBV7-2 to TRBJ1-2; D is undetermined. This CDR3 has 15 residues. CDR1 is SGHTA, CDR2 FQGNSA, per germline. Trimming cost V 5 bases and J 0 bases, with 13 bases left between them. CDR3 sequence: CASSRIQAANYGYTF. The CDR3 DNA sequence: TGTGCCAGCAGCCGGATCCAGGCAGCTAACTATGGCTACACCTTC. The complete variable domain, with remaining parts taken from reference TRBV7-2 and TRBJ1-2, reads GAGVSQSPSNKVTEKGKDVELRCDPISGHTALYWYRQSLGQGLEFLIYFQGNSAPDKSGLPSDRFSAERTGGSVSTLTIQRTQQEDSAVYLCASSRIQAANYGYTFGSGTRLTVV.

Turning to this clone: At the DNA level, this CDR3 is encoded by other sequences in the same sample as well. The chain carries TRBV7-9 and TRBJ2-2; 10 bases fit TRBD1. Germline V gives CDR1 SEHNR, CDR2 FQNEAQ (reference sequence). Trimming took 5 bases from V and 2 from J; bases not matched to a gene: 8. The CDR3 runs to 17 residues. In DNA form, the CDR3 reads TGTGCCAGCAGCACTACGGACAGGGGGGGAAACACCGGGGAGCTGTTTTTT. It is translated as CASSTTDRGGNTGELFF.

This clone occurred a few times. The CDR3 loop reads CASSHDRAAQPQHF. CDR3 coding DNA: TGTGCCAGCAGTCACGACAGGGCCGCCCAGCCCCAGCATTTT. The chain has TRBV28 and TRBJ1-5; 7 positions match TRBD1. Losses at the gene ends were 5 bases for V and 7 bases for J; bases not matched to a gene: 8. The germline V gene encodes CDR1 MDHEN and CDR2 SYDVKM. The CDR3 has 14 amino acids.

The rearrangement links TRBV30 to TRBJ2-7; 9 nucleotides match TRBD1. V trimming: 7 bases; J trimming: 6 bases; junction bases outside the gene matches: 16. From germline, CDR1 is GTSNPN and CDR2 SVGIG (reference sequence). The CDR3 contains 15 residues. CDR3 sequence reads: CALDEGATGGGEQYF. CDR3 nucleotide sequence: TGTGCCTTGGACGAGGGGGCCACAGGGGGCGGCGAGCAGTACTTC.

The gene calls are TRBV2 and TRBJ2-7; a possible D gene is TRBD1 (7 bases). Germline V lookup: CDR1 SNHLY, CDR2 FYNNEI. This CDR3 is built from 15 residues. V lost 7 bases to trimming and J lost 0 bases, with 16 bases between them. Here the CDR3 DNA reads TGTGCCAGCAAATACCAGGGGGGCAACTCCTACGAGCAGTACTTC. Protein: CASKYQGGNSYEQYF. The full variable domain, in which reference TRBV2 and TRBJ2-7 provide the parts outside the CDR3, is EPEVTQTPSHQVTQMGQEVILRCVPISNHLYFYWYRQILGQKVEFLVSFYNNEISEKSEIFDDQFSVERPDGSNFTLKIRSTKLEDSAMYFCASKYQGGNSYEQYFGPGTRLTVT.

The rearrangement uses TRBV7-3 and TRBJ2-4, with a weak D call TRBD1 (5 bases). The CDR3 totals 19 residues. Per the germline V gene, CDR1 is SGHTA and CDR2 is FQGTGA. The V and J ends lost 1 base and 5 bases respectively, with 24 bases between them. The CDR3 spells CASSLSLEYLGQGQNIQYF. The CDR3 bases are TGTGCCAGCAGCTTAAGTTTAGAGTATCTAGGGCAGGGCCAAAACATTCAGTACTTC.

This sequence joins TRBV16 and TRBJ2-1; the D gene is possibly TRBD2 (5 bases). CDR3 length equals 16 residues. Germline lookup yields CDR1 KGHSY and CDR2 FQNENV. The V gene lost 0 bases and the J gene lost 1 base, with 10 bases spanning the gap. The CDR3 DNA reads as TGTGCCAGCAGCCAATCACGGGGTTGGTCCTACAATGAGCAGTTCTTC. Encoded protein: CASSQSRGWSYNEQFF.

V gene TRBV10-3 combines with J gene TRBJ2-7, with 8 bases identical to TRBD1. There are 14 residues in the CDR3. After removal of 6 bases from V and 6 bases from J, the junction contained 10 bases not matched to a gene. Germline V gene lookup returns CDR1 ENHRY and CDR2 SYGVKD. CDR3 region: CAISRQDRESEQYF. CDR3 sequence (DNA): TGTGCCATCAGCCGTCAGGACAGGGAGTCCGAGCAGTACTTC.

V is TRBV18 and J is TRBJ2-5; 7 bases are a match to TRBD1. The CDR3 is 15 residues long. V shed 4 bases and J 5 bases; nucleotides not matched to a gene: 10. Germline lookup yields CDR1 KGHSH and CDR2 LQKENI. In nucleotides, the CDR3 is TGTGCCAGCTCACAAAACACAGGGGCATCGGAGACCCAGTACTTC. Its protein is CASSQNTGASETQYF.

In this sample, this clone turned up once. CDR3 in DNA: TGTGCCAGCAGTCAACAGGGGTCCTACACTGAAGCTTTCTTT. Translating it yields CASSQQGSYTEAFF. This chain uses TRBV3-1 (or the pseudogene TRBV3-2) with TRBJ1-1; 7 nucleotides align to TRBD1. Germline lookup yields CDR1 LGHDT and CDR2 YNNKEL (reference sequence). V trimming: 6 bases; J trimming: 3 bases; junction bases outside the gene matches: 7. The CDR3 consists of 14 residues.

This clone was observed a few times. The chain joins TRBV5-8 to TRBJ1-2; D not certain. V was pared by 1 base and J by 6 bases, with 10 bases between. This CDR3 has 13 residues. Germline CDR1 is SGHTS and CDR2 is YDEGEE. CDR3 nucleotide sequence: TGTGCCAGCAGCTTGACAGATTTGGATGGCTACACCTTC. This sequence encodes CASSLTDLDGYTF.

The rearrangement joins TRBV28 to TRBJ1-1; perhaps TRBD1 as D (5 bases). The CDR3 length is 14 residues. V shed 5 bases and J shed 5 bases, with 15 bases lying between them. Germline CDR1 reads MDHEN; CDR2 reads SYDVKM. This CDR3 reads CASSGGWLGTEAFF. The CDR3 nucleotides read TGTGCCAGCAGTGGGGGGTGGCTAGGGACTGAAGCTTTCTTT.

This clone was seen once. This chain links TRBV7-9 with TRBJ2-1; possibly TRBD2 for D (7 bases). From germline, CDR1 is SEHNR and CDR2 FQNEAQ (reference sequence). The CDR3 extends over 19 amino acids. Trimming removed 0 bases at V and 2 bases at J, with 20 bases between. CDR3 protein: CASSLAGGRLGPTYNEQFF. In nucleotides, the CDR3 is TGTGCCAGCAGCTTAGCGGGGGGGCGCCTAGGGCCTACCTACAATGAGCAGTTCTTC. Looking up the rest from reference TRBV7-9 and TRBJ2-1 gives the full variable domain: DTGVSQNPRHKITKRGQNVTFRCDPISEHNRLYWYRQTLGQGPEFLTYFQNEAQLEKSRLLSDRFSAERPKGSFSTLEIQRTEQGDSAMYLCASSLAGGRLGPTYNEQFFGPGTRLTVL.

The chain joins TRBV15 to TRBJ2-7; D call uncertain. The CDR3 totals 13 residues. The germline gives CDR1 LNHNV, CDR2 YYDKDF (reference sequence). The V and J ends lost 4 bases and 2 bases respectively, with 9 bases between them. Written as DNA, the CDR3 is TGTGCCACCAGCATCTCACTACCCTACGAGCAGTACTTC. This codes for CATSISLPYEQYF.

This chain links TRBV6-2 or TRBV6-3 with TRBJ1-1, with D perhaps matching TRBD1 (5 bases). Germline V CDR1 and CDR2: MNHEY, SVGEGT. CDR3 size: 19 residues. V lost 0 bases and J 0 bases, leaving 20 bases between the germline ends. This CDR3 reads CASSYSFQEGKRMNTEAFF. The CDR3 DNA follows: TGTGCCAGCAGTTACTCATTCCAGGAGGGGAAGAGGATGAACACTGAAGCTTTCTTT.

This clone has a single count. V usage is TRBV7-9 and J usage is TRBJ1-4; 7 positions match TRBD1. Trimming cost V 4 bases and J 8 bases; bases outside gene matches: 7. Germline V gene data show CDR1 as SEHNR and CDR2 as FQNEAQ (reference sequence). The CDR3 runs to 14 residues. This chain's CDR3 is CASSSTGYGEKLFF. The DNA for the CDR3 is TGTGCCAGCAGCTCGACAGGGTATGGGGAAAAACTGTTTTTT.

The V and J genes are TRBV5-6 and TRBJ2-3; D remains ambiguous. CDR3 size: 14 residues. Germline CDR1 is SGHDT and CDR2 is YYEEEE. V lost 1 base, J lost 4 bases, and 10 bases lay in between. CDR3 loop: CASSLLLSPDTQYF. The CDR3 region has the DNA TGTGCCAGCAGCTTGCTGCTTAGTCCAGATACGCAGTATTTT.

This chain links TRBV11-2 with TRBJ2-1; D may be TRBD2 (5 bases). Trimming shortened V by 0 bases and J by 0 bases, and 9 bases separated the two germline ends. From germline, CDR1 is SGHAT and CDR2 FQNNGV. The CDR3 contains 16 residues. The CDR3 nucleotides are TGTGCCAGCAGCTTAGAAAGGAGGAGCTCCTACAATGAGCAGTTCTTC. Translated, it gives CASSLERRSSYNEQFF.

This rearrangement joins TRBV7-8 to TRBJ2-3; D not resolved. In germline, CDR1 is SGHVS, CDR2 FQNEAQ. The CDR3 is 15 amino acids. V lost 1 base, J lost 0 bases, and 8 bases lay in between. CDR3 sequence (DNA): TGTGCCAGCAGCTTAGGCGGAGCTAGCACAGATACGCAGTATTTT. Protein sequence: CASSLGGASTDTQYF.

The V and J genes are TRBV20-1 and TRBJ1-4; D ambiguous. V was pared by 6 bases and J by 7 bases, with 9 bases between. The germline CDR1 and CDR2 sequences are DFQATT and SNEGSKA (reference sequence). The CDR3 runs to 11 residues. CDR3 sequence: CSARGGEKLFF. CDR3 DNA: TGCAGTGCCCGAGGAGGTGAAAAACTGTTTTTT.

In this sample, this clone turned up once. The chain combines TRBV12-5 with TRBJ2-5; a weak D match, TRBD1 (6 bases). The V and J ends lost 7 bases and 3 bases respectively, with 18 bases between them. The CDR3 totals 15 residues. Germline CDR1 LGHNT, CDR2 FRNRAP. The CDR3 DNA follows: TGTGCTAGTGCCAACTCCACCGGGACAAAAGAGACCCAGTACTTC. Amino acid sequence: CASANSTGTKETQYF.

This clone was picked up one time. The V call is TRBV29-1, the J call TRBJ2-7, with 10 positions matching TRBD2. Germline V CDR1 and CDR2: SQVTM, ANQGSEA. J lost 4 bases, V lost 6 bases, and 6 bases had no gene match. This CDR3 region has 13 residues. CDR3 in amino acids: CSVKSGRGYEQYF. CDR3 DNA: TGCAGCGTGAAAAGCGGGAGGGGATACGAGCAGTACTTC.

The gene calls are TRBV28 and TRBJ1-2; the match to TRBD1 covers 8 bases. The germline gives CDR1 MDHEN, CDR2 SYDVKM. The ends lost 3 bases at V and 2 bases at J; junction bases unmatched: 11. The CDR3 spans 17 residues. The CDR3 sequence is CASSFPRTGRANYGYTF. The CDR3, as DNA: TGTGCCAGCAGTTTCCCCCGGACAGGGCGAGCCAACTATGGCTACACCTTC.

This chain uses TRBV4-3 with TRBJ1-6; 11 bases are a match to TRBD1. This CDR3 has 16 residues. CDR1 is LGHNA and CDR2 is YSLEER in the germline V gene. The V segment lost 3 bases and the J segment 6 bases; nucleotides outside the gene matches: 4. The CDR3 DNA follows: TGCGCCAGCAGCCAGGACAGGGGGCTGGTTAATTCACCCCTCCACTTT. This codes for CASSQDRGLVNSPLHF.